Listed here are 23 T cell receptor beta chains from one sample, sequenced in a study of T cells in Graves' hyperthyroidism and ophthalmopathy. RNA transcripts provided the source from which TCR beta CDR3 regions were amplified. TCR CDR3 regions were first amplified by RT-PCR with HTBI primers. TCRdb reprocessed the multiplex PCR reads via MiXCR and lists one record per CDR3 protein. The table lists approximately 370,000 distinct CDR3 sequences, about 15% of them singletons. The sequencing sample was made of blood. Source of these receptors: a woman younger than 45 with Graves' hyperthyroidism that later progressed to Graves' ophthalmopathy.

This clonotype was detected only a few times. V usage is TRBV29-1 and J usage is TRBJ2-1; D is uncertain. Germline V gene lookup returns CDR1 SQVTM and CDR2 ANQGSEA. Trimming took off 2 bases at V and 5 bases at J, with 13 bases between the two ends. The CDR3 contains 14 residues. The CDR3 DNA sequence: TGCAGCGTTGAATGGGGTGGAACCAACAATGAGCAGTTCTTC. Translation gives CSVEWGGTNNEQFF.

This clonotype was detected a few times. The CDR3 spells CASREWSNSPLHF. In DNA form, the CDR3 reads TGTGCCAGCAGAGAATGGAGCAATTCACCCCTCCACTTT. The chain has TRBV27 and TRBJ1-6; no reliable D call. Germline V gives CDR1 MNHEY, CDR2 SMNVEV (reference sequence). The CDR3 contains 13 residues. Trimming cost V 6 bases and J 7 bases, with 10 bases left between them.

This clonotype was seen ten or more times. V usage is TRBV4-1 and J usage is TRBJ1-6; tentatively, D is TRBD1 (5 bases). This CDR3 spans 13 amino acids. Trimming removed 3 bases from V and 10 bases from J, with 10 bases in between. Looked up from germline, CDR1 is MGHRA and CDR2 is YSYEKL. CDR3 sequence (DNA): TGCGCCAGCAGCCAGGGGGTAGCATCACCCCTCCACTTT. It is translated as CASSQGVASPLHF.

This clonotype was detected many times. The chain carries TRBV12-3 or TRBV12-4 and TRBJ2-1; 7 bases match TRBD2. The CDR3 has 16 residues. V lost 3 bases and J lost 4; bases outside the gene matches: 9. The CDR3 sequence is CASSFPRLAVYNEQFF. As DNA, the CDR3 is TGTGCCAGCAGTTTTCCCAGACTAGCAGTTTACAATGAGCAGTTCTTC.

This clonotype has ten or more counts. The chain has TRBV12-3 or TRBV12-4 and TRBJ2-4, with 12 bases that match TRBD1. The CDR3 contains 16 residues. V shed 5 bases and J 1 base; nucleotides not matched to a gene: 3. CDR3: CASSLGQGAAKNIQYF. Written as DNA, the CDR3 is TGTGCCAGCAGTCTGGGACAGGGGGCGGCCAAAAACATTCAGTACTTC.

This clonotype was picked up many times. The chain combines TRBV7-2 with TRBJ2-7; maybe TRBD1 (6 bases). Trimming left V 2 bases short and J 0 bases short, with 11 bases between. The CDR3 is 15 residues long. CDR1 is SGHTA and CDR2 is FQGNSA in the germline V gene. The CDR3 here is CASSLPDRNSYEQYF. The CDR3 DNA sequence: TGTGCCAGCAGCTTACCAGACAGGAACTCCTACGAGCAGTACTTC.

This clonotype was seen at least ten times. The chain is built from TRBV28 and TRBJ2-7, with D possibly matching TRBD2 (6 bases). Trimming removed 3 bases from V and 5 bases from J, with 14 bases in between. Germline assignment: CDR1 MDHEN and CDR2 SYDVKM. This CDR3 has 14 amino acids. For the CDR3, the DNA is TGTGCCAGCAGTTTTGGAGGGACCCTCGACGAGCAGTACTTC. Residues: CASSFGGTLDEQYF.

This clonotype was found a few times. The J gene is TRBJ2-2, the V gene TRBV7-8; D possibly corresponds to TRBD2 (7 bases). Between the trimmed V and J ends, which lost 4 bases and 7 bases, there was a span of 34 bases. This CDR3 comprises 21 residues. Germline assignment: CDR1 SGHVS and CDR2 FQNEAQ. The CDR3 region has the DNA TGTGCCAGCAGCTCGCACACCCATATAACCCGAACACGGGGGGCCGTCGGGGAGCTGTTTTTT. Translating gives CASSSHTHITRTRGAVGELFF.

This clonotype was seen at least ten times. V gene TRBV28 combines with J gene TRBJ2-4; D may correspond to TRBD1 or TRBD2 (6 bases each). Germline V CDR1 and CDR2: MDHEN, SYDVKM. This CDR3 comprises 15 residues. Trimming removed 7 bases at V and 6 bases at J, with 19 bases between. For the CDR3, the DNA is TGTGCCAGCACCCTCGACGGGGGCCATCGAAACATTCAGTACTTC. Translation gives CASTLDGGHRNIQYF.

This clonotype came up many times. The chain has TRBV7-9 and TRBJ1-4; D unresolved. V was shortened by 4 bases and J by 5 bases, with 11 bases between the two germline ends. The CDR3 loop spans 14 amino acids. The germline gives CDR1 SEHNR, CDR2 FQNEAQ (reference sequence). The CDR3 sequence: CASSSEVLNEKLFF. The CDR3 DNA reads TGTGCCAGCAGCTCAGAAGTCTTAAATGAAAAACTGTTTTTT.

This clonotype was observed many times. The chain carries TRBV12-3 or TRBV12-4 and TRBJ2-3, with D perhaps TRBD2 (6 bases). The CDR3 extends over 17 amino acids. V lost 6 bases and J 0 bases, leaving 19 bases between the germline ends. CDR3 protein: CASSRTDSGPSTDTQYF. Here the CDR3 DNA reads TGTGCCAGCAGCCGAACCGATAGCGGTCCTAGCACAGATACGCAGTATTTT.

This clonotype came up many times. The genes are TRBV27 and TRBJ1-2; D unclear. The germline gives CDR1 MNHEY, CDR2 SMNVEV (reference sequence). The ends were cut back, 5 bases at V and 3 bases at J, with 16 bases in the middle. The CDR3 has 15 amino acids. CDR3 DNA sequence: TGTGCCAGCAGTCAAGATGGCGCAGGTTACTATGGCTACACCTTC. This sequence encodes CASSQDGAGYYGYTF.

This chain joins TRBV7-9 and TRBJ1-2; D remains ambiguous. This CDR3 is 12 amino acids long. CDR1 is SEHNR and CDR2 is FQNEAQ in the germline V gene (reference sequence). V was pared by 1 base and J by 7 bases, with 7 bases between. CDR3 amino acids: CASSLGRFGYTF. CDR3 nucleotides: TGTGCCAGCAGCTTAGGGCGTTTTGGCTACACCTTC.

This clonotype has only one observation. In nucleotides, the CDR3 is TGTGCCAGCAAAGACAGGAGTTATAGCAATCAGCCCCAGCATTTT. It translates to CASKDRSYSNQPQHF. The V call is TRBV2, the J call TRBJ1-5; weak D call: TRBD1 (6 bases). V was shortened by 7 bases and J by 0 bases, with 13 bases between the two germline ends. This CDR3 is built from 15 residues. Germline V lookup: CDR1 SNHLY, CDR2 FYNNEI.

In this sample, this clonotype turned up many times. The rearrangement uses TRBV11-2 and TRBJ2-1; 7 nucleotides agree with TRBD1. V trimming: 3 bases; J trimming: 2 bases; junction bases outside the gene matches: 7. The CDR3 length is 16 residues. CDR1 is SGHAT, CDR2 FQNNGV, per germline. The CDR3 is CASSFFGQGAYNEQFF. CDR3 in DNA: TGTGCCAGCAGCTTTTTCGGCCAGGGGGCCTACAATGAGCAGTTCTTC.

This clonotype was detected many times. The chain employs TRBV20-1 and TRBJ1-2; TRBD1 aligns across 10 bases. Germline values: CDR1 DFQATT, CDR2 SNEGSKA (reference sequence). After removal of 5 bases from V and 6 bases from J, the junction contained 3 bases not matched to a gene. This CDR3 spans 12 amino acids. CDR3 coding DNA: TGCAGTGCTTCGGGACAGGGGAATGGCTACACCTTC. Protein: CSASGQGNGYTF.

V is TRBV11-2 and J is TRBJ2-7, with D perhaps TRBD1 (5 bases). Looked up from germline, CDR1 is SGHAT and CDR2 is FQNNGV. Trimming left V 5 bases short and J 3 bases short, with 20 bases between. The CDR3 is 16 amino acids. DNA of the CDR3: TGTGCCAGCAGCCCCCAACGGACAATAATTCGCTACGAGCAGTACTTC. It yields the protein CASSPQRTIIRYEQYF.

V and J are TRBV27 and TRBJ1-4; tentative D call: TRBD1 (6 bases). Germline CDR1 reads MNHEY; CDR2 reads SMNVEV (reference sequence). V lost 7 bases and J lost 11, with 17 bases in between. The CDR3 is 13 residues long. In nucleotides, the CDR3 is TGTGCCAGCAAAGGGGGGGGGGCGGGTAAACTGTTTTTT. It is translated as CASKGGGAGKLFF.

This clonotype was seen ten or more times. The J gene is TRBJ1-1, the V gene TRBV11-2; 7 positions match TRBD1. V shed 4 bases and J 10 bases; nucleotides not matched to a gene: 3. Per germline, CDR1 SGHAT and CDR2 FQNNGV. The CDR3 spans 11 residues. The CDR3 is CASSSTGLAFF. CDR3 nucleotides: TGTGCCAGCAGCTCGACAGGGCTAGCTTTCTTT. The full variable domain, with the rest looked up from reference TRBV11-2 and TRBJ1-1, is EAGVAQSPRYKIIEKRQSVAFWCNPISGHATLYWYQQILGQGPKLLIQFQNNGVVDDSQLPKDRFSAERLKGVDSTLKIQPAKLEDSAVYLCASSSTGLAFFGQGTRLTVV.

This clonotype was counted only a few times. The chain has TRBV5-1 and TRBJ2-3, with D perhaps given as TRBD1 or TRBD2 (5 bases each). The germline CDR1 and CDR2 sequences are SGHRS and YFSETQ. CDR3 length: 15 residues. V was cut by 4 bases and J by 1 base, with 13 bases left in between. The DNA for the CDR3 is TGCGCCAGCAGCCCGGGACCAGTGGGCACAGATACGCAGTATTTT. Translating it yields CASSPGPVGTDTQYF.

This clonotype was detected many times. The chain joins TRBV4-1 to TRBJ1-6; 9 bases line up with TRBD1. The CDR3 is 16 amino acids. Per germline, CDR1 MGHRA and CDR2 YSYEKL. V trimming: 1 base; J trimming: 8 bases; junction bases outside the gene matches: 6. DNA of the CDR3: TGCGCCAGCAGCCAAGGTGGACAGGGGTTGGATTCACCCCTCCACTTT. Translation: CASSQGGQGLDSPLHF.

This clonotype was seen many times. The chain links TRBV7-9 to TRBJ2-1; 8 positions agree with TRBD2. The CDR3 extends over 15 amino acids. From germline, CDR1 is SEHNR and CDR2 FQNEAQ (reference sequence). With V trimmed by 8 bases and J by 1 base, 7 bases remained unmatched. The CDR3 protein is CASALREGSYNEQFF. The CDR3 DNA is TGTGCCAGCGCTCTACGGGAGGGGTCCTACAATGAGCAGTTCTTC.

This clonotype occurred a few times. This rearrangement joins TRBV20-1 to TRBJ2-2, with 7 nucleotides matching TRBD1. The V gene end was trimmed by 2 bases and the J gene end by 4 bases; junction bases not matched to a gene: 7. The germline CDR1 and CDR2 sequences are DFQATT and SNEGSKA (reference sequence). This CDR3 region has 15 residues. The CDR3 loop reads CSARQGRGLTGELFF. The CDR3 DNA is TGCAGTGCTAGACAGGGAAGGGGGCTCACCGGGGAGCTGTTTTTT.